This T cell receptor (beta chain) emerged from a study of CD8 T cells in Susac syndrome. V shed 5 bases and J shed 6 bases, with 3 bases lying between them. Looked up from germline, CDR1 is KGHDR and CDR2 is SFDVKD. The CDR3 length is 11 residues. This clonotype is a singleton in its sample. The RNA input was about 0.5 to 1 ug, and it was reverse transcribed with random hexamers. TCRdb analysed the immunoSEQ multiplex PCR reads with MiXCR anew, one entry per CDR3 protein. The sample has about 200,000 distinct CDR3 sequences; 80% to 95% are singletons. The gene calls are TRBV24-1 and TRBJ2-2; unclear D gene. The source is a human donor with multiple sclerosis. The source material was CD8+ T cells from PBMCs. The CDR3 reads CATSASGELFF. CDR3 nucleotide sequence: TGTGCCACCAGTGCCTCCGGGGAGCTGTTTTTT.